Listed below are T cell receptor beta chains from one sample, sequenced in a study of blood T cell repertoires in COVID-19. Method: immunoSEQ multiplex PCR; TCRdb's copy keeps in-frame clones and lacks some. The sample holds some 160,000 clones, 65% to 80% seen once. The sample taken for sequencing was peripheral blood. The origin of the receptors is a man aged 55 to 70 with acute or convalescent COVID-19. The CDR3 runs from the conserved cysteine through the conserved F or W. Expanded clones are given a class, and other clones once, few, many or no size at all.

V gene,clone size,CDR3 protein
TRBV29-1,NA,CSVEGGVSDTQYF
TRBV6-5,NA,CASSYSGRLTDTQYF
TRBV7-9,NA,CASSLESRDHGYTF
TRBV24-1,few,CATSDDRVSEQYF
TRBV7-3,NA,CASSPPLTGGGLNTEAFF
TRBV7-3,NA,CASSLGLAGASDTQYF
TRBV3-1/TRBV3-2,NA,CASSPGLAARQETQYF
TRBV5-1,NA,CASSLRQGSTDTQYF
TRBV6-6,NA,CASSLAASSTDTQYF
TRBV4-1,NA,CASSQENGLDEQYF
TRBV9,NA,CASTKAGGVNTGELFF
TRBV5-1,NA,CASSLSTGNTGELFF
TRBV30,NA,CAWSGAGDQGELFF
TRBV6-5,NA,CASRAGTGYYEQYF
TRBV6-5,NA,CASIHGDRAYEQYF
TRBV28,once,CASSPLLSGLQETQYF
TRBV11-1,NA,CASSLGGGPIVGTQYF
TRBV6-5,NA,CASSYALDRDSYEQYF
TRBV11-2,NA,CASSLGAGFQETQYF
TRBV15,NA,CATGINLNTEAFF
TRBV9,NA,CASSVDTPAFSGANVLTF
TRBV11-2,NA,CASRLTGGVEAFF
TRBV11-2,NA,CASSLRAGGGDTQYF
TRBV27,NA,CASSFRDRGEKLFF
TRBV5-6,NA,CASSLARGSLDEQFF
TRBV6-5,NA,CASSNREGNSPLHF
TRBV28,NA,CASSLGPLGQTYEQYF